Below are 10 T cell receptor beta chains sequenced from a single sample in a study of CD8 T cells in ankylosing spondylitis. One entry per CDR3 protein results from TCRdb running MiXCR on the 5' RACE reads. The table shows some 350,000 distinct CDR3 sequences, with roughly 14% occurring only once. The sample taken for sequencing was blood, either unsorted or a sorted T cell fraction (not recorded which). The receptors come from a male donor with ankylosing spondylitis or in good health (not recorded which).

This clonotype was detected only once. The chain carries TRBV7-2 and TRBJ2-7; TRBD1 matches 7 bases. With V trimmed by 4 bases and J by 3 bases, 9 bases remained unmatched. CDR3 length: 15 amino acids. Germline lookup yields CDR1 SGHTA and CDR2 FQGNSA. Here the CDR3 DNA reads TGTGCCAGCAGCTATTCCGGGACAGAAGACTACGAGCAGTACTTC. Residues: CASSYSGTEDYEQYF.

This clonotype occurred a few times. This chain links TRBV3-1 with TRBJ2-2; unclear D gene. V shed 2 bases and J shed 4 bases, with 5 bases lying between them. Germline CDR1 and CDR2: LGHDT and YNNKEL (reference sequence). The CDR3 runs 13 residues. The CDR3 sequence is CASSQRSTGELFF. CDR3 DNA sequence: TGTGCCAGCAGCCAAAGGAGCACCGGGGAGCTGTTTTTT.

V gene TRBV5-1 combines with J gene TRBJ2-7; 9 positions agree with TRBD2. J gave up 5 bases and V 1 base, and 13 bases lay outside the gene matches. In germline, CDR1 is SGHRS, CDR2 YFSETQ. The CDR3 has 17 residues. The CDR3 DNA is TGCGCCAGCAGCTTGCTCCCCATTGGTGCGGGAGGGGACGAGCAGTACTTC. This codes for CASSLLPIGAGGDEQYF.

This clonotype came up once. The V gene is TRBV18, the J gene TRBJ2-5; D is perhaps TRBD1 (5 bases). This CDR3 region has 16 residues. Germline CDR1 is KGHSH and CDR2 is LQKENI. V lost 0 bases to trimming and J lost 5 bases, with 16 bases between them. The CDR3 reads CASSPPAGYGWETQYF. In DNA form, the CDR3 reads TGTGCCAGCTCACCACCAGCAGGGTACGGATGGGAGACCCAGTACTTC.

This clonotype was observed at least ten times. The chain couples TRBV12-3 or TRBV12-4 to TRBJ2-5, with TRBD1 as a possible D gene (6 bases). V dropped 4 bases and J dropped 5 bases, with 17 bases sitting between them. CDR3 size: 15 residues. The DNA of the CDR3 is TGTGCCAGCAGTTCACAGGGAATTCTGTTGGAGACCCAGTACTTC. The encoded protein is CASSSQGILLETQYF.

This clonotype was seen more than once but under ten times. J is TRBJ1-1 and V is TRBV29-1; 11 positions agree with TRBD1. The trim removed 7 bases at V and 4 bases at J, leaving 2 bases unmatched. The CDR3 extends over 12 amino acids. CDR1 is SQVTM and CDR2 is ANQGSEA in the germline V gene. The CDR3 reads CSGDRGFTEAFF. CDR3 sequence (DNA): TGCAGCGGGGACAGGGGGTTCACTGAAGCTTTCTTT.

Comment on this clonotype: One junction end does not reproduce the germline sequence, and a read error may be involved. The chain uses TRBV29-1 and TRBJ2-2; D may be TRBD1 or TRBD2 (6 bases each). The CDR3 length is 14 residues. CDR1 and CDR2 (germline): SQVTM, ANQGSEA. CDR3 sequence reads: CSVTQGKEGGDLFF. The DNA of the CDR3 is TGCAGCGTTACACAGGGAAAGGAGGGCGGGGACCTGTTTTTT.

The CDR3 region is CSALGWDTIYF. DNA of the CDR3: TGCAGCGCACTGGGTTGGGACACCATATATTTT. The genes are TRBV29-1 and TRBJ1-3; no definite D call. Germline assignment: CDR1 SQVTM and CDR2 ANQGSEA. The V end was cut by 7 bases, the J end by 8 bases, with 12 bases between. CDR3 size: 11 residues.

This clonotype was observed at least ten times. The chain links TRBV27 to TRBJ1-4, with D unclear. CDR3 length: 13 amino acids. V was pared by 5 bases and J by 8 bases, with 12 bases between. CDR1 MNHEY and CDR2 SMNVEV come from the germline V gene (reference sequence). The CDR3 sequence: CASSLELGEKLFF. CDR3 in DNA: TGTGCCAGCAGTCTGGAGCTGGGGGAAAAACTGTTTTTT.

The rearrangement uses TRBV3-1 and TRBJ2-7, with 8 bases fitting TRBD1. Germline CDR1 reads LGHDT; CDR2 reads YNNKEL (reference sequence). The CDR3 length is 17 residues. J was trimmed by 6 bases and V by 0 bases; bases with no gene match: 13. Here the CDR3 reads CASSQDVTDRAAGEQYF. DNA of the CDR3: TGTGCCAGCAGCCAAGACGTTACGGACAGGGCCGCGGGCGAGCAGTACTTC.